The 17 T cell receptor beta chains given below trace back to one sample, sequenced in a study of blood T cells in healthy people across ages. PCR was performed a second time for about 7 to 11 cycles using a sample-barcoded 5' primer and a J-beta primer mix. Each CDR3 protein gets one entry after TCRdb re-called the 5' RACE reads with MiXCR. The profile covers about 1.4 million distinct CDR3 sequences, with approximately 59% appearing a single time and under 8.5% taken by the ten largest. What was sequenced was blood. The receptors originated from a man younger than 30 in good health.

This clonotype was counted at least ten times. The rearrangement uses TRBV20-1 and TRBJ2-1, with D perhaps assigned TRBD1 or TRBD2 (5 bases each). Trimming stripped 3 bases from V and 9 bases from J, with 12 bases between. The CDR3 has 12 residues. In germline, CDR1 is DFQATT, CDR2 SNEGSKA (reference sequence). CDR3: CSASIRDVEQFF. CDR3 coding DNA: TGCAGTGCTAGTATCCGGGACGTTGAGCAGTTCTTC.

The chain links TRBV7-6 to TRBJ2-7, with unresolved D. There are 14 residues in the CDR3. V was pared by 4 bases and J by 2 bases, with 12 bases between. In germline, CDR1 is SGHVS, CDR2 FNYEAQ. The CDR3 nucleotides are TGTGCCAGCAGCTCCGGGCTTGATGCCTACGAGCAGTACTTC. Translating gives CASSSGLDAYEQYF. Full variable domain (remainder filled in from reference TRBV7-6 and TRBJ2-7): GAGVSQSPRYKVTKRGQDVALRCDPISGHVSLYWYRQALGQGPEFLTYFNYEAQQDKSGLPNDRFSAERPEGSISTLTIQRTEQRDSAMYRCASSSGLDAYEQYFGPGTRLTVT.

V is TRBV28 and J is TRBJ1-4; 9 nucleotides agree with TRBD1. The CDR3 contains 17 residues. Unmatched junction bases numbered 8, after V lost 6 bases and J lost 0 bases. From germline, CDR1 is MDHEN and CDR2 SYDVKM. The chain's CDR3 is CASSQQGARPTNEKLFF. The CDR3 DNA follows: TGTGCCAGCAGCCAACAGGGGGCCAGACCAACTAATGAAAAACTGTTTTTT. Together with reference TRBV28 and TRBJ1-4, the CDR3 gives the full variable domain: DVKVTQSSRYLVKRTGEKVFLECVQDMDHENMFWYRQDPGLGLRLIYFSYDVKMKEKGDIPEGYSVSREKKERFSLILESASTNQTSMYLCASSQQGARPTNEKLFFGSGTQLSVL.

The rearrangement joins TRBV19 to TRBJ1-2; D not resolved. The CDR3 consists of 10 residues. V gave up 10 bases and J gave up 4 bases, with 7 bases separating them. Germline V gene lookup returns CDR1 LNHDA and CDR2 SQIVND (reference sequence). In DNA, the CDR3 is TGTGCCACCGAGGGCTATGGCTACACCTTC. As protein: CATEGYGYTF. Together with reference TRBV19 and TRBJ1-2, the CDR3 gives the full variable domain: DGGITQSPKYLFRKEGQNVTLSCEQNLNHDAMYWYRQDPGQGLRLIYYSQIVNDFQKGDIAEGYSVSREKKESFPLTVTSAQKNPTAFYLCATEGYGYTFGSGTRLTVV.

This clonotype was observed a handful of times. This rearrangement joins TRBV4-1 to TRBJ2-4; D ambiguous. Near its end, the DNA agrees better with TRBJ2-7, so the J call may be wrong. Germline values: CDR1 MGHRA, CDR2 YSYEKL. CDR3 length: 14 residues. The CDR3 sequence is CASSQGAAAYEQYF. Here the CDR3 DNA reads TGCGCCAGCAGCCAAGGGGCAGCCGCCTACGAGCAGTACTTC.

This clonotype was observed once. Written as DNA, the CDR3 is TGTGCCAGCAGCCAGAGCGGGGGGGGCTCCTACAAGGAGCAGTACTTC. Its protein product is CASSQSGGGSYKEQYF. V and J are TRBV6-2 or TRBV6-3 and TRBJ2-7, with TRBD2 matching 10 bases. J lost 7 bases, V lost 6 bases, and 15 bases had no gene match. Germline loops: CDR1 MNHEY, CDR2 SVGEGT. The CDR3 consists of 16 residues.

The V call is TRBV28, the J call TRBJ2-4, with D perhaps matching TRBD2 (6 bases). The J call could be wrong; TRBJ2-7 is a better fit for the DNA end. Germline V gene data show CDR1 as MDHEN and CDR2 as SYDVKM. The CDR3 loop spans 13 amino acids. This CDR3 reads CASSSGDWYEQYF. CDR3 nucleotides: TGTGCCAGCAGCTCCGGGGACTGGTACGAGCAGTACTTC.

This clonotype was observed a handful of times. The chain employs TRBV7-2 and TRBJ2-3, with D possibly TRBD1 on 7 matching bases. The CDR3 runs 13 residues. CDR1 and CDR2 from the germline V gene are SGHTA and FQGNSA. V gave up 11 bases and J gave up 5 bases, with 17 bases separating them. The DNA of the CDR3 is TGTGCCCAAGCAGGGGGGCGGAGAGATACGCAGTATTTT. Residues: CAQAGGRRDTQYF.

The V call is TRBV5-6, the J call TRBJ1-1; the D gene is possibly TRBD1 (5 bases). Between the trimmed V and J ends, which lost 3 bases and 7 bases, there was a span of 16 bases. Germline assignment: CDR1 SGHDT and CDR2 YYEEEE. This CDR3 is 14 amino acids long. The CDR3 sequence is CASSSGGGRDEAFF. The CDR3 DNA is TGTGCCAGCAGCTCGGGGGGGGGTAGGGATGAAGCTTTCTTT. Supplemented by reference TRBV5-6 and TRBJ1-1, the full variable domain reads DAGVTQSPTHLIKTRGQQVTLRCSPKSGHDTVSWYQQALGQGPQFIFQYYEEEERQRGNFPDRFSGHQFPNYSSELNVNALLLGDSALYLCASSSGGGRDEAFFGQGTRLTVV.

V is TRBV27 and J is TRBJ1-1; D unresolved. The V end was cut by 1 base, the J end by 0 bases, with 3 bases between. The CDR3 has 13 amino acids. CDR1 and CDR2 from the germline V gene are MNHEY and SMNVEV (reference sequence). For the CDR3, the DNA is TGTGCCAGCAGTTTATTCATGAACACTGAAGCTTTCTTT. Protein product: CASSLFMNTEAFF.

This chain uses TRBV29-1 with TRBJ1-1, with D maybe TRBD1 (5 bases). There are 17 residues in the CDR3. CDR1 is SQVTM and CDR2 is ANQGSEA in the germline V gene. V gave up 4 bases and J gave up 6 bases, with 27 bases separating them. The CDR3, as DNA: TGCAGCGTTGGGGGGTTAATGACGGGACCGGGACGGTCTGAAGCTTTCTTT. Translated, it gives CSVGGLMTGPGRSEAFF.

This chain links TRBV4-3 with TRBJ1-6, with 7 bases matching TRBD1. The germline V gene has CDR1 LGHNA and CDR2 YSLEER. This CDR3 is built from 15 residues. The J segment lost 9 bases and the V segment lost 0 bases, leaving 5 bases of the junction unmatched. CDR3 amino acids: CASSQEWDSLSPLHF. In DNA, the CDR3 is TGCGCCAGCAGCCAAGAGTGGGACAGCCTTTCACCCCTCCACTTT.

A few counts support this clonotype. The J gene is TRBJ2-7, the V gene TRBV7-9, with D hard to call. The CDR3 runs 14 residues. V was pared by 5 bases and J by 6 bases, with 17 bases between. The germline V gene encodes CDR1 SEHNR and CDR2 FQNEAQ (reference sequence). DNA of the CDR3: TGTGCCAGCAGCGAGGACCCGAGTCCCCGCGAGCAGTACTTC. It specifies CASSEDPSPREQYF.

V is TRBV7-2 and J is TRBJ2-1; no firm D call. V dropped 6 bases and J dropped 8 bases, with 14 bases sitting between them. The CDR3 is made up of 13 amino acids. Germline V gene lookup returns CDR1 SGHTA and CDR2 FQGNSA. CDR3 residues: CASRGPPHDEQFF. The CDR3 DNA reads as TGTGCCAGCAGGGGCCCCCCGCACGATGAGCAGTTCTTC.

The chain recombines TRBV20-1 with TRBJ2-7; 8 bases map to TRBD1. Germline values: CDR1 DFQATT, CDR2 SNEGSKA (reference sequence). Unmatched junction bases numbered 3, after V lost 4 bases and J lost 4 bases. The CDR3 totals 12 residues. The DNA of the CDR3 is TGCAGTGCTACCCGGGACAGGTACGAGCAGTACTTC. This translates into CSATRDRYEQYF.

The rearrangement joins TRBV28 to TRBJ2-1; D may be TRBD2 (5 bases). The CDR3 length is 13 residues. Trimming took 6 bases from V and 8 from J, leaving 14 bases between them. The V gene's germline CDR1 is MDHEN and CDR2 SYDVKM. The CDR3 coding sequence is TGTGCCAGCAGGACCGTACTAGTCGATGAGCAGTTCTTC. Translating gives CASRTVLVDEQFF.

The chain joins TRBV9 to TRBJ2-2, with TRBD1 matching over 9 bases. The CDR3 has 15 amino acids. V lost 6 bases and J lost 0; bases outside the gene matches: 3. Looked up from germline, CDR1 is SGDLS and CDR2 is YYNGEE. The CDR3 here is CASMTGGTNTGELFF. Written as DNA, the CDR3 is TGTGCCAGCATGACAGGGGGAACGAACACCGGGGAGCTGTTTTTT.